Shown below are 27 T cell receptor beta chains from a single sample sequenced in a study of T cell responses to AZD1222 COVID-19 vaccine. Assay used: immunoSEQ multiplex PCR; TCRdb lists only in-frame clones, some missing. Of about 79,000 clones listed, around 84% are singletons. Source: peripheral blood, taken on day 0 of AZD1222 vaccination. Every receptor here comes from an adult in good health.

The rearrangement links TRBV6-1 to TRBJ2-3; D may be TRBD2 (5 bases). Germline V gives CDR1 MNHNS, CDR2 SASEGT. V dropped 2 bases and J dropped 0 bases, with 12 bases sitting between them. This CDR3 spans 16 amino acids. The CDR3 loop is CASSEYGVLSTDTQYF. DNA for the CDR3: TGTGCCAGCAGTGAATACGGGGTCTTGAGCACAGATACGCAGTATTTT.

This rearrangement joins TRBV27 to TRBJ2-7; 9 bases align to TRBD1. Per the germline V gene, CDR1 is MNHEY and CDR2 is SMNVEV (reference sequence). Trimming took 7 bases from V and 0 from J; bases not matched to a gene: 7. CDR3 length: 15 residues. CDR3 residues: CASKLDRGSSYEQYF. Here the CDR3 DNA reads TGTGCCAGCAAACTCGACAGGGGGAGCTCCTACGAGCAGTACTTC.

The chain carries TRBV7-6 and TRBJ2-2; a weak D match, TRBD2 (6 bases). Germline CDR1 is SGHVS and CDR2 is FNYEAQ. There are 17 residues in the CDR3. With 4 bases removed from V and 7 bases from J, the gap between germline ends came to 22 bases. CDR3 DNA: TGTGCCAGCAGCTCTTTGGGACTTCAGGAGGTTTACGGGGAGCTGTTTTTT. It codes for CASSSLGLQEVYGELFF.

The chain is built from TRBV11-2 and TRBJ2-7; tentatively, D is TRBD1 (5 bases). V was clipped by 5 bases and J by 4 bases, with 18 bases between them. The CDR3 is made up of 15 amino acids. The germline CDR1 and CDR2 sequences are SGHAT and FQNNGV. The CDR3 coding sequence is TGTGCCAGCAGCCCCTCTAGGGGTAGGTCGTACGAGCAGTACTTC. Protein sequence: CASSPSRGRSYEQYF.

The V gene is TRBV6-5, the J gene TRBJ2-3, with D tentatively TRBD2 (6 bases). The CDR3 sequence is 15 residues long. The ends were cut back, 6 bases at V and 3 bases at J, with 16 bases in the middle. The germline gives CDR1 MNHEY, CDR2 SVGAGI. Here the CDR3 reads CASRHSGAPTDTQYF. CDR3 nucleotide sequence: TGTGCCAGCAGGCATAGCGGCGCACCAACAGATACGCAGTATTTT.

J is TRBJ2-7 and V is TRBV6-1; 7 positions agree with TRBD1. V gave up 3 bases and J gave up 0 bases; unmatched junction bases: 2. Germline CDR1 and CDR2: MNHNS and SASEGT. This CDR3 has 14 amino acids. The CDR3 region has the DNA TGTGCCAGCAGTGAGACAGGGTTCTCCTACGAGCAGTACTTC. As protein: CASSETGFSYEQYF.

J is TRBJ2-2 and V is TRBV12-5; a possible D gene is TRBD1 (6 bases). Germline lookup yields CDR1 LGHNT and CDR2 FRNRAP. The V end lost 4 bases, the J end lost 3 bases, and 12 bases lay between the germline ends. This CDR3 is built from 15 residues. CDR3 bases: TGTGCTAGTGGTTATAACAGGGTGGACACCGGGGAGCTGTTTTTT. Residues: CASGYNRVDTGELFF.

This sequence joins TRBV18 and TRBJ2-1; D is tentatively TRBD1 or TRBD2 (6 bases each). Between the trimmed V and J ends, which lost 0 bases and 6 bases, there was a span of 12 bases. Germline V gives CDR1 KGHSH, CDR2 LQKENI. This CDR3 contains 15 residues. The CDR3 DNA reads TGTGCCAGCTCACCACCAGGGGGGTTCGGCAATGAGCAGTTCTTC. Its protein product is CASSPPGGFGNEQFF.

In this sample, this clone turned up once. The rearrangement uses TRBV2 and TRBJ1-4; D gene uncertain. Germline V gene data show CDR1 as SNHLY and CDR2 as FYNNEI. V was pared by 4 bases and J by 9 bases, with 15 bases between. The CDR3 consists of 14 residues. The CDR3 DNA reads TGTGCCAGCAGTGGGTCCAGAGGGCAGAAAAAACTGTTTTTT. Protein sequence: CASSGSRGQKKLFF.

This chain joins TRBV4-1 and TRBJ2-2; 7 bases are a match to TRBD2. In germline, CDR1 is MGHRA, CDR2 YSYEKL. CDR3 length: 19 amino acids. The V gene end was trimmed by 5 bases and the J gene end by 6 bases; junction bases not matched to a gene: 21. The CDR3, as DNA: TGCGCCAGCAGCTCCTCCCCCCCCGGCGGGAGAGGTTCGGCCGGGGAGCTGTTTTTT. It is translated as CASSSSPPGGRGSAGELFF.

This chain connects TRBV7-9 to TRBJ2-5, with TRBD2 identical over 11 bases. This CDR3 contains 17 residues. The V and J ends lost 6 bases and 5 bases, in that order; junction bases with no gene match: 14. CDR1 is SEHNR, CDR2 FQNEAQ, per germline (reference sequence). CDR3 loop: CASSSPGTSGSLETQYF. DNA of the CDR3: TGTGCCAGCAGTTCACCCGGGACTAGCGGATCCTTGGAGACCCAGTACTTC. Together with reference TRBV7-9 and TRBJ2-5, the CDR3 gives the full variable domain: DTGVSQNPRHKITKRGQNVTFRCDPISEHNRLYWYRQTLGQGPEFLTYFQNEAQLEKSRLLSDRFSAERPKGSFSTLEIQRTEQGDSAMYLCASSSPGTSGSLETQYFGPGTRLLVL.

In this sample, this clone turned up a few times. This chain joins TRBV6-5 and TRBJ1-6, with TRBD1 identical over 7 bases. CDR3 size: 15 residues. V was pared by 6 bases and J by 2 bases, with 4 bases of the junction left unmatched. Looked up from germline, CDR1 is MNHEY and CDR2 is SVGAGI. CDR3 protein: CASSDRVPYNSPLHF. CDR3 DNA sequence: TGTGCCAGCAGCGACAGGGTCCCCTATAATTCACCCCTCCACTTT.

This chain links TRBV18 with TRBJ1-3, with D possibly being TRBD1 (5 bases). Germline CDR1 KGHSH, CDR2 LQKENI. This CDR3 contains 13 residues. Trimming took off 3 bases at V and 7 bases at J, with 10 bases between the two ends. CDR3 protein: CASSPDIENTIYF. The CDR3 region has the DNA TGTGCCAGCTCACCGGACATAGAGAACACCATATATTTT. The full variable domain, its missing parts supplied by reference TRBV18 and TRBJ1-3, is NAGVMQNPRHLVRRRGQEARLRCSPMKGHSHVYWYRQLPEEGLKFMVYLQKENIIDESGMPKERFSAEFPKEGPSILRIQQVVRGDSAAYFCASSPDIENTIYFGEGSWLTVV.

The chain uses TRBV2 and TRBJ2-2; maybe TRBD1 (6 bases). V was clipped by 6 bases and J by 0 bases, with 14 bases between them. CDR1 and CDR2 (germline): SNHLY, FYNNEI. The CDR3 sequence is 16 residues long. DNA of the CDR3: TGTGCCAGCAGAGGGACAACTTTCGCGAACACCGGGGAGCTGTTTTTT. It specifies CASRGTTFANTGELFF.

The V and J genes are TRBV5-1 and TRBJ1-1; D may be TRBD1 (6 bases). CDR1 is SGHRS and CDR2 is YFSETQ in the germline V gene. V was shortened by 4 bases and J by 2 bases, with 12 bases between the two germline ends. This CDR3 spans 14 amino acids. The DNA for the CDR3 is TGCGCCAGCAGCCCGGGACACGGAAACACTGAAGCTTTCTTT. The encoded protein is CASSPGHGNTEAFF.

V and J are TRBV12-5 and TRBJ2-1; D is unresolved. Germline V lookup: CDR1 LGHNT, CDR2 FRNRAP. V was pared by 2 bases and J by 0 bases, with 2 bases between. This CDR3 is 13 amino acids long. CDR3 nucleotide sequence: TGTGCTAGTGGTTTGCCCTCCTACAATGAGCAGTTCTTC. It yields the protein CASGLPSYNEQFF. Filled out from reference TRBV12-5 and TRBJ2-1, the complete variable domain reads DARVTQTPRHKVTEMGQEVTMRCQPILGHNTVFWYRQTMMQGLELLAYFRNRAPLDDSGMPKDRFSAEMPDATLATLKIQPSEPRDSAVYFCASGLPSYNEQFFGPGTRLTVL.

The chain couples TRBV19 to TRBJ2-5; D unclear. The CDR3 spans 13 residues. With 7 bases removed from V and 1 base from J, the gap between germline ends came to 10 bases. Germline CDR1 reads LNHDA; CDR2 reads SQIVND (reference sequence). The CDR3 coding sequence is TGTGCCAGTAAACTTGGCAGCCAAGAGACCCAGTACTTC. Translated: CASKLGSQETQYF.

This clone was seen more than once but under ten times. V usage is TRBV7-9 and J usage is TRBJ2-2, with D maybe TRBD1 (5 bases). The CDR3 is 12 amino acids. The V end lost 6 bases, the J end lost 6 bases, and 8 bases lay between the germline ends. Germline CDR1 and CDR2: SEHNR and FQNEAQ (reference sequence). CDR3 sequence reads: CASSQGAGELFF. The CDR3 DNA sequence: TGTGCCAGCAGTCAAGGGGCCGGGGAGCTGTTTTTT.

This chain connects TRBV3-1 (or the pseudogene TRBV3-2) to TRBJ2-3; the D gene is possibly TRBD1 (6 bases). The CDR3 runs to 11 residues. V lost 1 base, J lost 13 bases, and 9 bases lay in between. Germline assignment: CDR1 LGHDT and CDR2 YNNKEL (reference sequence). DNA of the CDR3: TGTGCCAGCAGCCAAGGGACAGTGAAGTATTTT. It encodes CASSQGTVKYF.

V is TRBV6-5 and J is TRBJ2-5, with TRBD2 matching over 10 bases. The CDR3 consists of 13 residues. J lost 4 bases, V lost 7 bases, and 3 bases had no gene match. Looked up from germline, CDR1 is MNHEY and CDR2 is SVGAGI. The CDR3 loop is CASNSGGSETQYF. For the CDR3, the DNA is TGTGCCAGCAATAGCGGGGGGTCAGAGACCCAGTACTTC.

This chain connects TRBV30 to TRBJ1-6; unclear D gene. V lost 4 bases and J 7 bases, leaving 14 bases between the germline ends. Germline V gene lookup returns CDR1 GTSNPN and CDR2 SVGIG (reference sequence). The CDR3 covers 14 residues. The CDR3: CAWIARSGNSPLHF. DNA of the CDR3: TGTGCCTGGATAGCTAGGTCGGGGAATTCACCCCTCCACTTT.

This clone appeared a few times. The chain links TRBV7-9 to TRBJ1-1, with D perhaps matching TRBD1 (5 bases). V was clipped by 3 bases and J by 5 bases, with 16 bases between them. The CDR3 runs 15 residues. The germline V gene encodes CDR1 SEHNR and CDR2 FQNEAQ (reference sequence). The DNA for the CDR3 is TGTGCCAGCAGCTTTAACAGGTTGCTCCGGACTGAAGCTTTCTTT. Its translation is CASSFNRLLRTEAFF.

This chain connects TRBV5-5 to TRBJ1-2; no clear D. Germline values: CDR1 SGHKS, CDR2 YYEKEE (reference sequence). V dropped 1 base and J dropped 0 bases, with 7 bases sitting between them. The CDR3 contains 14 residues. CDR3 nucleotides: TGTGCCAGCAGCTTGCGGGAATCTAACTATGGCTACACCTTC. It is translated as CASSLRESNYGYTF.

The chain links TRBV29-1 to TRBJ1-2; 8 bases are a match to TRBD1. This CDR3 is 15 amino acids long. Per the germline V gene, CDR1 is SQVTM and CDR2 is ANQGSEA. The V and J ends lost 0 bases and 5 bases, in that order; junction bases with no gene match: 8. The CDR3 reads CSVEDQDRGYYGYTF. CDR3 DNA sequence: TGCAGCGTTGAAGACCAAGACAGGGGATATTATGGCTACACCTTC. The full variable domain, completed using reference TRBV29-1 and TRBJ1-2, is SAVISQKPSRDICQRGTSLTIQCQVDSQVTMMFWYRQQPGQSLTLIATANQGSEATYESGFVIDKFPISRPNLTFSTLTVSNMSPEDSSIYLCSVEDQDRGYYGYTFGSGTRLTVV.

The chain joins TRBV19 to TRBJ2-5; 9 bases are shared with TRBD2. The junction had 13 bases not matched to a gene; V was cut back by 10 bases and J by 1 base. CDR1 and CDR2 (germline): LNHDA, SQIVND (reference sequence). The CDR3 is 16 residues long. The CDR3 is CATGGGVAGAQETQYF. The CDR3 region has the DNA TGTGCCACTGGGGGCGGGGTAGCGGGGGCCCAAGAGACCCAGTACTTC.

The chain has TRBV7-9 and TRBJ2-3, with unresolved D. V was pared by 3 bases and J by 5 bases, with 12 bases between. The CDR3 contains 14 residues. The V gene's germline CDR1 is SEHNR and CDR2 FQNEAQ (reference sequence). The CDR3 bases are TGTGCCAGCAGCTTGTCAATAACGGGAGATACGCAGTATTTT. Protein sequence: CASSLSITGDTQYF.

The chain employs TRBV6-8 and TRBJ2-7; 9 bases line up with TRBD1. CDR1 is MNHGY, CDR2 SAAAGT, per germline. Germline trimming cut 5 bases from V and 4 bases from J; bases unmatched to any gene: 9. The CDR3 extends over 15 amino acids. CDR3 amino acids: CASSARDRAGYEQYF. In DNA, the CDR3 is TGTGCCAGCAGTGCCCGGGACAGGGCCGGATACGAGCAGTACTTC.